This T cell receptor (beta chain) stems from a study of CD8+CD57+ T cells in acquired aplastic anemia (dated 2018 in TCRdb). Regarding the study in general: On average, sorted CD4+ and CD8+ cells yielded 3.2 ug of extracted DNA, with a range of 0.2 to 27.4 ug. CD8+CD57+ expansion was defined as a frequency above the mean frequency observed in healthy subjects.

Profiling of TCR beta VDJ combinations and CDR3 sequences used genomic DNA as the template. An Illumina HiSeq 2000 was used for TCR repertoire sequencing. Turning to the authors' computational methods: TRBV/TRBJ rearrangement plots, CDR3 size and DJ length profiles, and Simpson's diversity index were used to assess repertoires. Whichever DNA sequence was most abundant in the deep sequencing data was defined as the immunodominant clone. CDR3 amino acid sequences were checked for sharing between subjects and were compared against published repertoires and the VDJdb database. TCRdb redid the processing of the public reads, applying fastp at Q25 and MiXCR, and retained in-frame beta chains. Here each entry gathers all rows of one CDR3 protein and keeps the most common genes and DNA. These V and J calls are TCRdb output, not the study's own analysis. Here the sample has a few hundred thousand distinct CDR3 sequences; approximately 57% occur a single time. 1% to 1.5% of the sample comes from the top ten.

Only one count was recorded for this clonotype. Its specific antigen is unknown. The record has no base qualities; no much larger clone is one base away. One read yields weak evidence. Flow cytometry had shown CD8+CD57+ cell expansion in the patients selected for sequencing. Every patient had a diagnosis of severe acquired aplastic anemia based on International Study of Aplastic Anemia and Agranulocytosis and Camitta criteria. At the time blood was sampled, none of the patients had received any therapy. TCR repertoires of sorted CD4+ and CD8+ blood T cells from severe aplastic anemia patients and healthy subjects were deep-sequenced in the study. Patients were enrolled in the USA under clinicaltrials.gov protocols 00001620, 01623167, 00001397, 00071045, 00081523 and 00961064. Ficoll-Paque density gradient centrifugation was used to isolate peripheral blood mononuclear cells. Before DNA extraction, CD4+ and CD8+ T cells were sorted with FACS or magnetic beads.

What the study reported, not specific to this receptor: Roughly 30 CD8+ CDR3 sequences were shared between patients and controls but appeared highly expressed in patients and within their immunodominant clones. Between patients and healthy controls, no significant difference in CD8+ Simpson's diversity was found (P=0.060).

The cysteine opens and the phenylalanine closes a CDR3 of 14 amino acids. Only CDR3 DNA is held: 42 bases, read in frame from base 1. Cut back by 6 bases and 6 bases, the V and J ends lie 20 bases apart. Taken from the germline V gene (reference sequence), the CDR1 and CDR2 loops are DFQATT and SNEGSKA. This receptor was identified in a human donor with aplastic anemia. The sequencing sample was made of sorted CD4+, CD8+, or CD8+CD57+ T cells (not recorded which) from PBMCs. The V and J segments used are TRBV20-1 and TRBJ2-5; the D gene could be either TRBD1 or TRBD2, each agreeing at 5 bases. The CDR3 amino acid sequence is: CSARTRDGTKTQYF. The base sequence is TGCAGTGCGCGCACTCGGGACGGAACAAAGACCCAGTACTTC.